Following are 24 T cell receptor delta chains from one sample sequenced in a study of Vδ1+ human thymocytes. Their recognized antigens are unknown. Regarding the study as a whole: Thymic TRG and TRD repertoires appeared highly polyclonal, with Gaussian CDR3 length distributions.

Extracted RNA was reverse transcribed into cDNA. CDR3 amplicons came from multiplex PCR with pooled V-gene forward and constant-region reverse primers. TCRdb processed the multiplex PCR reads again with the CATT caller. The sample records roughly 56,000 delta-chain clones, about 15% being singletons. Sample: Vdelta1+ gamma-delta thymocytes from the thymus. Specified subset: FACS-sorted CD3+ TCRalphabeta- TCRVdelta1+ TCRVdelta2- thymocytes. The receptor source for this set is a girl under two years old who had congenital heart surgery.

The J gene is TRDJ1, the V gene TRDV1; the match to TRDD2 covers 8 bases. Per the germline V gene, CDR1 is TSWWSYY and CDR2 is QGS. J lost 0 bases, V lost 3 bases, and 18 bases had no gene match. The CDR3 covers 20 residues. CDR3 sequence reads: CALGEPATSYQGRNTDKLIF. As DNA, the CDR3 is TGTGCTCTTGGGGAGCCGGCTACTTCCTACCAAGGGAGAAACACCGATAAACTCATCTTT.

This chain connects TRDV1 to TRDJ1; 11 nucleotides agree with TRDD3. V shed 0 bases and J 2 bases; nucleotides not matched to a gene: 20. In germline, CDR1 is TSWWSYY, CDR2 QGS. This CDR3 contains 22 residues. CDR3 region: CALGELSPSYLGDTPGTDKLIF. The CDR3 nucleotides are TGTGCTCTTGGGGAACTATCGCCTTCCTACTTGGGGGATACGCCGGGAACCGATAAACTCATCTTT.

This clone turned up a few times. This sequence joins TRDV3 and TRDJ1; TRDD3 agrees at 8 bases. J gave up 6 bases and V 4 bases, and 13 bases lay outside the gene matches. The CDR3 is 14 amino acids. Looked up from germline, CDR1 is TVYSNPD and CDR2 is GDNSRS (reference sequence). The CDR3 sequence: CASLSLGVLYKLIF. The CDR3 nucleotides read TGTGCCTCTCTTTCACTGGGGGTGTTATATAAACTCATCTTT.

This clone was seen once. V gene TRDV1 combines with J gene TRDJ1; D gene unclear. The CDR3 extends over 17 amino acids. Germline lookup yields CDR1 TSWWSYY and CDR2 QGS. The V and J ends lost 1 base and 0 bases respectively, with 15 bases between them. CDR3 sequence (DNA): TGTGCTCTTGGGGAACCATCTAGGGGCCCGTACACCGATAAACTCATCTTT. Protein sequence: CALGEPSRGPYTDKLIF.

This clone was counted a few times. The chain recombines TRDV1 with TRDJ1; 9 nucleotides match TRDD3. From germline, CDR1 is TSWWSYY and CDR2 QGS. This CDR3 is 17 amino acids long. J gave up 2 bases and V 1 base, and 8 bases lay outside the gene matches. CDR3 protein: CALGERTGGEGTDKLIF. The CDR3, as DNA: TGTGCTCTTGGGGAACGTACTGGGGGAGAGGGAACCGATAAACTCATCTTT.

This chain connects TRDV1 to TRDJ1, with 9 bases that match TRDD3. V lost 0 bases and J lost 0; bases outside the gene matches: 20. Germline V lookup: CDR1 TSWWSYY, CDR2 QGS. This CDR3 is 22 amino acids long. The CDR3 DNA reads as TGTGCTCTTGGGGAACTAGGTATCGCTTCCCCTTCTGGGGGATGCTACACCGATAAACTCATCTTT. Residues: CALGELGIASPSGGCYTDKLIF.

The rearrangement links TRDV1 to TRDJ1, with 9 positions matching TRDD3. J gave up 0 bases and V 5 bases, and 7 bases lay outside the gene matches. In germline, CDR1 is TSWWSYY, CDR2 QGS. This CDR3 has 16 residues. The CDR3 DNA reads TGTGCTCTTGGGTTTACTGGGGGACCGTACACCGATAAACTCATCTTT. It is translated as CALGFTGGPYTDKLIF.

V gene TRDV1 combines with J gene TRDJ1; 10 bases are shared with TRDD3. The CDR3 contains 19 residues. V lost 3 bases, J lost 2 bases, and 15 bases stayed unmatched. Germline V gives CDR1 TSWWSYY, CDR2 QGS. CDR3 amino acids: CALGETGGSRLVRTDKLIF. The DNA for the CDR3 is TGTGCTCTTGGGGAGACTGGGGGATCCCGTCTCGTTCGGACCGATAAACTCATCTTT.

The chain uses TRDV1 and TRDJ1; 11 bases fit TRDD3. Germline V gene data show CDR1 as TSWWSYY and CDR2 as QGS. Trimming took 4 bases from V and 0 from J; bases not matched to a gene: 19. The CDR3 length is 21 residues. The CDR3 region has the DNA TGTGCTCTTGGGGGAAGGCCTTCCTTTGCTGGGGGATACCCCTACACCGATAAACTCATCTTT. Its translation: CALGGRPSFAGGYPYTDKLIF.

The chain is built from TRDV1 and TRDJ1; 10 bases are a match to TRDD3. V dropped 3 bases and J dropped 0; count of bases not matched to a gene: 10. Looked up from germline, CDR1 is TSWWSYY and CDR2 is QGS. The CDR3 extends over 18 amino acids. The CDR3 here is CALGDLRSLGDNTDKLIF. CDR3 sequence (DNA): TGTGCTCTTGGGGACCTACGGAGTCTGGGGGATAACACCGATAAACTCATCTTT.

About this clone: This clone may be a read error of a much larger clone one base away. The V gene is TRAV29/DV5, the J gene TRDJ1; D ambiguous. The CDR3 length is 13 residues. Between the trimmed V and J ends, which lost 4 bases and 0 bases, there was a span of 10 bases. Germline V CDR1 and CDR2: NSMFDY, ISSIKDK. The CDR3 spells CAAWRTNTDKLIF. CDR3 DNA: TGTGCAGCATGGCGTACAAACACCGATAAACTCATCTTT.

This clone has only a few counts. V and J are TRDV1 and TRDJ1, with 7 bases lining up with TRDD3. J lost 9 bases, V lost 2 bases, and 18 bases had no gene match. This CDR3 has 17 residues. Germline CDR1 TSWWSYY, CDR2 QGS. The CDR3 loop is CALGEGLGNWGIKELIF. The CDR3 nucleotides read TGTGCTCTTGGGGAAGGTCTTGGCAACTGGGGCATAAAGGAACTCATCTTT.

This clone was picked up a small number of times. The genes are TRDV1 and TRDJ1; 10 bases are a match to TRDD3. CDR3 size: 24 residues. The trim removed 3 bases at V and 5 bases at J, leaving 33 bases unmatched. CDR1 and CDR2 (germline): TSWWSYY, QGS. CDR3 in amino acids: CALGDPRVGLPTSKDWGMPDKLIF. As DNA, the CDR3 is TGTGCTCTTGGGGACCCGCGCGTAGGGCTTCCTACAAGTAAAGACTGGGGGATGCCAGATAAACTCATCTTT.

This clone has just a few counts. The J gene is TRDJ1, the V gene TRDV1; 12 bases align to TRDD3. CDR1 and CDR2 (germline): TSWWSYY, QGS. V was clipped by 4 bases and J by 2 bases; unmatched bases: 38. This CDR3 spans 27 amino acids. CDR3 residues: CALGAKLASASIVLGDTSKVVTDKLIF. In DNA form, the CDR3 reads TGTGCTCTTGGGGCCAAACTAGCCTCCGCGTCAATTGTACTGGGGGATACCTCAAAAGTAGTGACCGATAAACTCATCTTT.

J is TRDJ1 and V is TRDV1; TRDD3 matches at 7 bases. From germline, CDR1 is TSWWSYY and CDR2 QGS. The CDR3 totals 18 residues. The V gene end was trimmed by 5 bases and the J gene end by 5 bases; junction bases not matched to a gene: 20. CDR3: CALGRPGWGLTLSDKLIF. CDR3 nucleotide sequence: TGTGCTCTTGGGCGCCCCGGCTGGGGGCTAACTTTGTCAGATAAACTCATCTTT.

The chain is built from TRDV1 and TRDJ1, with D maybe TRDD3 (5 bases). Trimming took off 1 base at V and 1 base at J, with 40 bases between the two ends. Germline V lookup: CDR1 TSWWSYY, CDR2 QGS. The CDR3 loop spans 25 amino acids. CDR3 amino acids: CALGERPSRRIPEVFLPGVTDKLIF. Here the CDR3 DNA reads TGTGCTCTTGGGGAACGCCCATCGCGGAGGATTCCGGAGGTCTTTCTACCGGGGGTCACCGATAAACTCATCTTT.

With regard to this clone: Other DNA sequences within the sample encode an identical CDR3. The chain uses TRDV1 and TRDJ1; no reliable D call. The V end lost 2 bases, the J end lost 0 bases, and 7 bases lay between the germline ends. Germline V CDR1 and CDR2: TSWWSYY, QGS. CDR3 length equals 14 residues. The CDR3 is CALGETLYTDKLIF. The CDR3 DNA reads as TGTGCTCTTGGGGAAACCCTGTACACCGATAAACTCATCTTT.

The rearrangement uses TRDV1 and TRDJ1, with D uncertain. Trimming removed 5 bases from V and 0 bases from J, with 22 bases in between. The germline gives CDR1 TSWWSYY, CDR2 QGS. The CDR3 consists of 18 residues. The CDR3 sequence: CALGKGTLGPRYTDKLIF. The CDR3 DNA reads TGTGCTCTTGGGAAGGGTACCTTGGGCCCCCGGTACACCGATAAACTCATCTTT.

This clone was detected only a few times. This chain connects TRDV1 to TRDJ1, with TRDD3 identical over 7 bases. The CDR3 is made up of 20 amino acids. Germline values: CDR1 TSWWSYY, CDR2 QGS. V dropped 1 base and J dropped 2; count of bases not matched to a gene: 19. In nucleotides, the CDR3 is TGTGCTCTTGGGGAACCGCCATTCACTACTGGGGTTTTCATGACCGATAAACTCATCTTT. Translation gives CALGEPPFTTGVFMTDKLIF.

The V call is TRDV1, the J call TRDJ1; 9 bases map to TRDD3. CDR1 and CDR2 from the germline V gene are TSWWSYY and QGS. This CDR3 contains 20 residues. The V and J ends lost 9 bases and 4 bases, in that order; junction bases with no gene match: 27. For the CDR3, the DNA is TGTGCTCTCGGCCTTCCTCCGTACTGGGGGACCCCTATCGGGAACGATAAACTCATCTTT. Translating it yields CALGLPPYWGTPIGNDKLIF.

V usage is TRDV1 and J usage is TRDJ1, with a tentative D call TRDD3 (6 bases). V was trimmed by 5 bases and J by 4 bases, leaving 11 bases between them. Looked up from germline, CDR1 is TSWWSYY and CDR2 is QGS. CDR3 size: 13 residues. For the CDR3, the DNA is TGTGCTCTTGGGACCGATACGAACGATAAACTCATCTTT. This translates into CALGTDTNDKLIF.

A remark on this clone: The junction does not match germline at one end; this may be a read error. The chain employs TRDV1 and TRDJ1; 13 bases line up with TRDD3. CDR3 length: 22 residues. The germline V gene has CDR1 TSWWSYY and CDR2 QGS. DNA of the CDR3: TGTGCTCTTGGGGAAGATTGGAACGGTACTGGGGGATACGCGAAGGAAACCGGTAAACTCATCTTT. Translated: CALGEDWNGTGGYAKETGKLIF.

This chain links TRDV1 with TRDJ1; perhaps D is TRDD2 or TRDD3 (8 bases each). The CDR3 covers 22 residues. Germline assignment: CDR1 TSWWSYY and CDR2 QGS. V shed 0 bases and J shed 1 base, with 30 bases lying between them. CDR3 bases: TGTGCTCTTGGGGAACTCGGCGCTTCCTACGGTCTGGGGGACAGGGTCACCGATAAACTCATCTTT. Its translation: CALGELGASYGLGDRVTDKLIF.

This clone is termed medium-sized. The V gene is TRDV2, the J gene TRDJ1; D perhaps matches TRDD3 (5 bases). Deletions cut 3 bases from V and 2 bases from J, with 12 bases between. The length of the CDR3 is 14 residues. The germline V gene has CDR1 GEAIGNYY and CDR2 EKD. The CDR3 spells CACDPTGRTDKLIF. For the CDR3, the DNA is TGTGCCTGTGACCCAACTGGACGAACCGATAAACTCATCTTT.